This T cell receptor beta chain originates from a study of T cell responses to AZD1222 COVID-19 vaccine. General observations from the study: Females made up more of the donors, who were largely white British, and clonal diversity may have come out too low. Two doses of AZD1222 preceded a rise in Spike-specific TCR breadth and depth.

Method: immunoSEQ multiplex PCR; TCRdb's copy keeps in-frame clones and lacks some. The table lists 100,000 to 120,000 clones, about nine tenths of them singletons. Regarding this clone: Its specificity is not known.

V lost 0 bases and J lost 3, with 6 bases in between. The CDR3 has 14 residues. Per germline, CDR1 MNHEY and CDR2 SVGEGT. The receptor was isolated from an adult who received the AZD1222 COVID-19 vaccine. The chain combines TRBV6-2 or TRBV6-3 with TRBJ1-5; D remains unclear. This specimen consisted of peripheral blood, obtained 28 days after the second AZD1222 dose. CDR3 region: CASSYSTLNQPQHF. In nucleotides, the CDR3 is TGTGCCAGCAGTTACTCCACCCTCAATCAGCCCCAGCATTTT.